The entry below gives a single T cell receptor (beta chain) sequence along with its context. Germline and junction disagree at one end, which may indicate a read error. The study ran its PCR with 60 Vbeta and 13 Jbeta primers. Sequenced by immunoSEQ multiplex PCR; TCRdb stores in-frame clones only, minus some. The sample lists tens of thousands of clones, around 76% seen once, with about 9.5% in the top ten. The CDR3 consists of 17 residues. CDR1 SGHAT and CDR2 FQNNGV come from the germline V gene. The sample belongs to a study of cytomegalovirus exposure and HLA in healthy donors. The origin of this receptor is a young man in good health and CMV-seropositive. What was sequenced was PBMCs. The chain joins TRBV11-2 to TRBJ2-5; 11 bases match TRBD2. This CDR3 reads CASSLDTSGGFWGVSDF. The CDR3 DNA reads as TGTGCCAGCAGCTTAGATACTAGCGGGGGCTTTTGGGGGGTTTCTGACTTC.